Reported below is one TCR beta chain. CDR3 length: 18 residues. Looked up from germline, CDR1 is LNHNV and CDR2 is YYDKDF (reference sequence). V gave up 1 base and J gave up 8 bases; unmatched junction bases: 13. Repertoires were generated with immunoSEQ multiplex PCR, while TCRdb's copy carries only in-frame clones and drops some. The top ten hold about 12% of the sample, which has 150,000 to 180,000 clones, 65% to 90% seen once. These data belong to a study of blood T cell repertoires in COVID-19. This receptor was taken from a woman aged 55-70 years with COVID-19, enrolled during active disease. The chain links TRBV15 to TRBJ2-2; 10 bases agree with TRBD2. Sequenced material: peripheral blood. The chain's CDR3 is CATSRGTVIAGGYGELFF. CDR3 coding DNA: TGTGCCACCAGCAGAGGGACAGTCATAGCGGGAGGTTATGGGGAGCTGTTTTTT. Together with reference TRBV15 and TRBJ2-2, the CDR3 gives the full variable domain: DAMVIQNPRYQVTQFGKPVTLSCSQTLNHNVMYWYQQKSSQAPKLLFHYYDKDFNNEADTPDNFQSRRPNTSFCFLDIRSPGLGDTAMYLCATSRGTVIAGGYGELFFGEGSRLTVL.